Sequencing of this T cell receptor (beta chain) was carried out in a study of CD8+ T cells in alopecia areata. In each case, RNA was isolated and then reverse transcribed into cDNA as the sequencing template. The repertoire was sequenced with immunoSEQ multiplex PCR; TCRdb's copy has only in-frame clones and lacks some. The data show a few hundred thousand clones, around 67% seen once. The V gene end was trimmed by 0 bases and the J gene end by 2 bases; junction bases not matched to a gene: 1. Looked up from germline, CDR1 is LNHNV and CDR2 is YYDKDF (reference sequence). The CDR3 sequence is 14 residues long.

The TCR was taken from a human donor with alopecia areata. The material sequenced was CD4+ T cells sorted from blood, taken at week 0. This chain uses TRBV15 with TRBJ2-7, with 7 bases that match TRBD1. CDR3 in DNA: TGTGCCACCAGCAGAGACAGGGGGACCTACGAGCAGTACTTC. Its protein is CATSRDRGTYEQYF.